These 21 T cell receptor beta chains came from one sample sequenced in a study of human T cells and chemical hapten exposure. Stated time point: pre-sensitization, week 0. Treatment specified: therapeutic diphenylcyclopropenone sensitization with weekly scalp DPC. TCRdb recomputed calls from the RACE reads with MiXCR, one row per CDR3 protein. The repertoire holds approximately 90,000 distinct CDR3 sequences, with 8.5% to 9% as singletons. Sequences were derived from whole blood, sampled in connection with sensitization to the hapten diphenylcyclopropenone (DPC). The source of these receptors is a man aged 35 to 55 with alopecia areata. Some clones in this sample may be carry-over from other donors' samples.

V is TRBV20-1 and J is TRBJ2-3; D is possibly TRBD1 (5 bases). CDR1 is DFQATT and CDR2 is SNEGSKA in the germline V gene (reference sequence). The CDR3 length is 14 residues. V was shortened by 3 bases and J by 2 bases, with 12 bases between the two germline ends. Here the CDR3 reads CSARDGHPTDTQYF. In nucleotides, the CDR3 is TGCAGTGCTAGGGACGGACACCCCACAGATACGCAGTATTTT.

The rearrangement uses TRBV30 and TRBJ2-1; tentatively, D is TRBD2 (6 bases). V lost 0 bases and J 8 bases, leaving 14 bases between the germline ends. The CDR3 extends over 14 amino acids. Germline values: CDR1 GTSNPN, CDR2 SVGIG (reference sequence). CDR3: CAWSVDWEVDEQFF. The CDR3 DNA is TGTGCCTGGAGTGTGGACTGGGAGGTGGATGAGCAGTTCTTC.

This clonotype has only a few counts. V and J are TRBV5-1 and TRBJ1-1; D not certain. This CDR3 is 14 amino acids long. Trimming pared 0 bases from V and 4 bases from J, leaving 10 bases between. Germline CDR1 reads SGHRS; CDR2 reads YFSETQ. DNA for the CDR3: TGCGCCAGCAGCTTGGATGCAGAGACCACTGAAGCTTTCTTT. Encoded protein: CASSLDAETTEAFF.

Many counts were recorded for this clonotype. The chain carries TRBV30 and TRBJ1-1, with D perhaps matching TRBD1 (5 bases). V was pared by 4 bases and J by 5 bases, with 11 bases between. Germline V CDR1 and CDR2: GTSNPN, SVGIG (reference sequence). This CDR3 contains 12 residues. The CDR3 loop is CAWMGGPTEAFF. CDR3 in DNA: TGTGCCTGGATGGGGGGACCGACTGAAGCTTTCTTT.

This clonotype came up a few times. V and J are TRBV5-1 and TRBJ2-6, with D unresolved. The CDR3 covers 17 residues. V was cut by 0 bases and J by 2 bases, with 12 bases left in between. Germline assignment: CDR1 SGHRS and CDR2 YFSETQ. CDR3 sequence reads: CASSLAGDPPGANVLTF. The CDR3 DNA follows: TGCGCCAGCAGCTTGGCCGGAGACCCCCCTGGGGCCAACGTCCTGACTTTC.

This clonotype was recorded many times. CDR3 sequence reads: CSGHRGKNTEAFF. The CDR3 bases are TGCAGCGGTCACAGGGGTAAGAACACTGAAGCTTTCTTT. J is TRBJ1-1 and V is TRBV29-1, with TRBD1 matching 7 bases. Trimming took 7 bases from V and 1 from J; bases not matched to a gene: 6. CDR3 length: 13 amino acids. Germline V gene sequence: CDR1 SQVTM, CDR2 ANQGSEA.

The chain carries TRBV29-1 and TRBJ2-3, with unresolved D. The CDR3 totals 13 residues. The V end was cut by 8 bases, the J end by 0 bases, with 12 bases between. Germline CDR1 reads SQVTM; CDR2 reads ANQGSEA. CDR3 sequence: CSPQQISTDTQYF. CDR3 nucleotides: TGCAGCCCCCAGCAGATAAGCACAGATACGCAGTATTTT.

In this sample, this clonotype turned up many times. The V and J genes are TRBV5-1 and TRBJ1-4, with 8 positions matching TRBD1. V lost 4 bases and J lost 8; bases outside the gene matches: 7. CDR3 length equals 14 residues. Germline CDR1 reads SGHRS; CDR2 reads YFSETQ. The CDR3: CASSPQGAREKLFF. The CDR3 DNA follows: TGCGCCAGCAGCCCTCAGGGGGCCCGGGAAAAACTGTTTTTT.

The V and J genes are TRBV6-2 or TRBV6-3 and TRBJ2-1; D is possibly TRBD1 or TRBD2 (6 bases each). The CDR3 is 17 residues long. The germline CDR1 and CDR2 sequences are MNHEY and SVGEGT. The V and J ends lost 2 bases and 3 bases respectively, with 17 bases between them. This CDR3 is CASSYPGAGQFYNEQFF. The DNA for the CDR3 is TGTGCCAGCAGTTACCCGGGGGCGGGCCAGTTCTACAATGAGCAGTTCTTC.

The CDR3 loop is CSARDPQGAGNTEAFF. The CDR3 nucleotides read TGCAGTGCTAGAGATCCCCAGGGAGCGGGGAACACTGAAGCTTTCTTT. The chain carries TRBV20-1 and TRBJ1-1; D possibly corresponds to TRBD1 (5 bases). In germline, CDR1 is DFQATT, CDR2 SNEGSKA (reference sequence). The CDR3 consists of 16 residues. V gave up 0 bases and J gave up 1 base, with 15 bases separating them.

The V gene is TRBV9, the J gene TRBJ2-2, with TRBD2 as a possible D gene (6 bases). With 3 bases removed from V and 0 bases from J, the gap between germline ends came to 9 bases. CDR1 is SGDLS, CDR2 YYNGEE, per germline. The CDR3 consists of 15 residues. The CDR3 bases are TGTGCCAGCAGCGGGGACTGGACGAACACCGGGGAGCTGTTTTTT. It translates to CASSGDWTNTGELFF.

V is TRBV11-1 and J is TRBJ2-7, with TRBD1 identical over 9 bases. The CDR3 has 14 amino acids. Germline CDR1 reads SGHAT; CDR2 reads FQDESV (reference sequence). The V segment lost 6 bases and the J segment 3 bases; nucleotides outside the gene matches: 6. The CDR3: CASSRGTGYYEQYF. The DNA for the CDR3 is TGTGCCAGCAGTCGCGGGACAGGGTACTACGAGCAGTACTTC.

At least ten counts were recorded for this clonotype. This chain links TRBV20-1 with TRBJ2-3; 12 bases line up with TRBD2. Germline CDR1 DFQATT, CDR2 SNEGSKA (reference sequence). Germline trimming cut 3 bases from V and 5 bases from J; bases unmatched to any gene: 3. CDR3 size: 14 residues. CDR3 sequence reads: CSASPLAGGDTQYF. The CDR3 bases are TGCAGTGCTAGCCCACTAGCGGGAGGAGATACGCAGTATTTT.

This clonotype was observed a handful of times. At one end, the junction sequence differs from germline, possibly due to a read error. The chain has TRBV11-2 and TRBJ1-2; possibly TRBD1 for D (5 bases). Germline V CDR1 and CDR2: SGHAT, FQNNGV. This CDR3 has 12 residues. The CDR3 DNA reads TGTGCAAGTGACCTGCAGGGCAACAGAAATGTCTTC. Amino acids: CASDLQGNRNVF.

This clonotype came up many times. The chain links TRBV29-1 to TRBJ1-1; possibly TRBD1 for D (5 bases). V lost 4 bases, J lost 3 bases, and 15 bases lay in between. Germline V gene lookup returns CDR1 SQVTM and CDR2 ANQGSEA. The CDR3 has 14 residues. In DNA form, the CDR3 reads TGCAGCGTTGGGGTGGGGGGAATTCACACTGAAGCTTTCTTT. Its translation: CSVGVGGIHTEAFF.

This clonotype was seen ten or more times. The gene calls are TRBV6-5 and TRBJ2-6; D is uncertain. The CDR3 sequence is 15 residues long. Trimming took off 0 bases at V and 5 bases at J, with 8 bases between the two ends. The germline gives CDR1 MNHEY, CDR2 SVGAGI. In nucleotides, the CDR3 is TGTGCCAGCAGTTACTCGTGGTCTAGGGCCAACGTCCTGACTTTC. Its translation: CASSYSWSRANVLTF.

This clonotype came up many times. The chain is built from TRBV7-2 and TRBJ1-5, with D possibly TRBD1 on 5 matching bases. V lost 1 base to trimming and J lost 4 bases, with 14 bases between them. Germline V gene sequence: CDR1 SGHTA, CDR2 FQGNSA. CDR3 size: 16 residues. The CDR3 here is CASSLDRGVQNQPQHF. Here the CDR3 DNA reads TGTGCCAGCAGCTTAGACCGGGGGGTTCAGAATCAGCCCCAGCATTTT.

There are a few counts of this clonotype. This rearrangement joins TRBV29-1 to TRBJ2-7; 7 bases fit TRBD1. This CDR3 contains 14 residues. Germline CDR1 and CDR2: SQVTM and ANQGSEA. V gave up 6 bases and J gave up 0 bases; unmatched junction bases: 8. In DNA, the CDR3 is TGCAGCGTCGGAAGACAGGGAATCTCCTACGAGCAGTACTTC. Protein: CSVGRQGISYEQYF.

This clonotype was picked up one time. V is TRBV28 and J is TRBJ2-1; D is ambiguous. The germline V gene encodes CDR1 MDHEN and CDR2 SYDVKM. The V end was cut by 6 bases, the J end by 3 bases, with 12 bases between. This CDR3 comprises 14 residues. The CDR3 sequence: CASRRYTDYNEQFF. CDR3 DNA: TGTGCCAGCAGACGATATACTGACTACAATGAGCAGTTCTTC.

V usage is TRBV4-3 and J usage is TRBJ1-1, with a weak D call TRBD1 (5 bases). V was pared by 0 bases and J by 3 bases, with 17 bases between. The CDR3 contains 17 residues. The germline gives CDR1 LGHNA, CDR2 YSLEER. The CDR3 nucleotides read TGCGCCAGCAGCCAAGATCCGGCAGGAGGGGCCTACACTGAAGCTTTCTTT. Its translation is CASSQDPAGGAYTEAFF.

The rearrangement uses TRBV6-5 and TRBJ2-3; 11 nucleotides align to TRBD2. Germline V gene sequence: CDR1 MNHEY, CDR2 SVGAGI. V gave up 2 bases and J gave up 5 bases; unmatched junction bases: 9. The CDR3 extends over 17 amino acids. DNA of the CDR3: TGTGCCAGCAGTTACCCCCTGACTAGCGGGAAGGGAGATACGCAGTATTTT. Encoded protein: CASSYPLTSGKGDTQYF.